The rows below give T cell receptor beta chains drawn from one sample of a study of blood T cell repertoires in COVID-19. TCRdb's table, derived via immunoSEQ multiplex PCR, lists solely in-frame clones and lacks some. Seen here are 150,000 to 200,000 clones, 82% observed once, and the top ten hold 5.2%. Material: PBMCs or T cells enriched from blood (not recorded which). Every receptor here comes from a woman in her fifties or sixties with acute COVID-19. Both conserved end residues are part of each CDR3. A D gene is named only where the DNA matches it firmly. Part of the rows lack a size; the others show once, few, many or a class for expanded clones.

cdr3_nt cdr3_aa v_call clone_size j_call d_call
TGTGCCAGTAGTATGGGCAGCTACTATGGCTACACCTTC CASSMGSYYGYTF TRBV19 . TRBJ1-2 .
TGCGCCAGCAGCCAAGGGGACAGGAATAATGAAAAACTGTTTTTT CASSQGDRNNEKLFF TRBV4-3 . TRBJ1-4 TRBD1
TGTGCCAGCACCCCCCAGGGGGCGGGCGAGCAGTACTTC CASTPQGAGEQYF TRBV27 . TRBJ2-7 TRBD1
TGCAGCGTTGTAGTCTCAGGGGCGATCGAAAGCAATCAGCCCCAGCATTTT CSVVVSGAIESNQPQHF TRBV29-1 . TRBJ1-5 .
TGTGCCAGCAGTTATTTCGGGGGAGGCCTGGGTCACGGGTATGGCTACACCTTC CASSYFGGGLGHGYGYTF TRBV27 . TRBJ1-2 .
TGTGCCAGCAGCCTCTTGCGGGGCCTGTCCTACAATGAGCAGTTCTTC CASSLLRGLSYNEQFF TRBV11-2 . TRBJ2-1 .
TGTGCCAGCAGCTTGGAACTAGCGGGAGGAGATGAGCAGTTCTTC CASSLELAGGDEQFF TRBV5-8 many TRBJ2-1 TRBD2
TGTGCCAGCAGCGTAGGGAGGCCGCAGAGCACAGATACGCAGTATTTT CASSVGRPQSTDTQYF TRBV9 . TRBJ2-3 .
TGCGCCAGCAGCGGAGGACAGGGGCACACTGAAGCTTTCTTT CASSGGQGHTEAFF TRBV5-1 . TRBJ1-1 TRBD1
TGCGCCAGCAGCTTGGAAAGAGCCTACGAGCAGTACTTC CASSLERAYEQYF TRBV5-1 few TRBJ2-7 .
TGCGCCAGCAGCTTGGCAGGGGAGAGTATTCAGCCCCAGCATTTT CASSLAGESIQPQHF TRBV5-1 many TRBJ1-5 .
TGTGCCAGCAGCCGGGAGGTTGGTACGCAGTATTTT CASSREVGTQYF TRBV14 . TRBJ2-3 .
TGTGCCAGTAGTCGGACAGGGGAAGGCAATCAGCCCCAGCATTTT CASSRTGEGNQPQHF TRBV19 . TRBJ1-5 TRBD1
TGTGCCACCGCGGGAGGGAGTATGGAGACCCAGTACTTC CATAGGSMETQYF TRBV19 . TRBJ2-5 TRBD2
TGTGCCAGCCTCCATAAATCGGGTTTAGGTGGAAACACCATATATTTT CASLHKSGLGGNTIYF TRBV28 . TRBJ1-3 .
TGTGCCAGCAGTTTATCACAGCCCCAGCATTTT CASSLSQPQHF TRBV12-3/TRBV12-4 . TRBJ1-5 .
TGTGCCAGCAGCTTAGGCAGGGTGGGCTATGGCTACACCTTC CASSLGRVGYGYTF TRBV13 . TRBJ1-2 .
TGTGCCAGCAGTTACGGGCAGGACAATGAGCAGTTCTTC CASSYGQDNEQFF TRBV6-2/TRBV6-3 . TRBJ2-1 .
TGTGCCAGCAGCCTGGATCGGGGTTCAGGGGAAGGGACCTTC CASSLDRGSGEGTF TRBV5-4 . TRBJ1-2 .
TGTGCCACCAAAACCCGGGACACTGGGTCTAATGAGCAGTTCTTC CATKTRDTGSNEQFF TRBV15 . TRBJ2-1 .
TGTGCCAGCAGCCACAGGGGGGAGAGGCAGTACTTC CASSHRGERQYF TRBV7-8 few TRBJ2-7 TRBD1
TGTGCCAGCAGTCGGGACAGGGGAGACTACGAGCAGTACTTC CASSRDRGDYEQYF TRBV6-5 once TRBJ2-7 TRBD1
TGTGCCAGCAGTTTCGTCAGTAATGAAAAACTGTTTTTT CASSFVSNEKLFF TRBV12-3/TRBV12-4 . TRBJ1-4 .
TGTGCCAGCAGTTTCGAAAGGGGCACTGAAGCTTTCTTT CASSFERGTEAFF TRBV12-3/TRBV12-4 . TRBJ1-1 .
TGTGCCAGCAGTTACAAAGCGGGAGGGATTTCCTACGAGCAGTACTTC CASSYKAGGISYEQYF TRBV6-6 . TRBJ2-7 TRBD2
TGTGCCAGTAGGGTAGAGTATAGCAATCAGCCCCAGCATTTT CASRVEYSNQPQHF TRBV19 once TRBJ1-5 .
TGTGCCAGCAGCCTAGCCGGGCCACGGAAACTGTTTTTT CASSLAGPRKLFF TRBV12-3/TRBV12-4 . TRBJ1-4 .
TGCGCCAGCAGCCAAGATATGACTAGCGGGGGTCTCTACAATGAGCAGTTCTTC CASSQDMTSGGLYNEQFF TRBV4-3 . TRBJ2-1 TRBD2
TGTGCCAGCAGTGACTCGTCTAGCGGGAGTGATGAGCAGTTCTTC CASSDSSSGSDEQFF TRBV6-4 . TRBJ2-1 TRBD2
TGTGCCAGCAGCCGGGACATATGGGGTTCACCCCTCCACTTT CASSRDIWGSPLHF TRBV7-2 . TRBJ1-6 .
TGTGCCAGCAGTGAATGGGGACAGGGGAACTCCTACGAGCAGTACTTC CASSEWGQGNSYEQYF TRBV25-1 . TRBJ2-7 TRBD1
TGTGCCAGCAGCCAATTGGGGGCAGGGATCTATGGCTACACCTTC CASSQLGAGIYGYTF TRBV16 . TRBJ1-2 .
TGTGCCAGCAGTTCCGCGGGACAGTCATTTGGGGACACCATATATTTT CASSSAGQSFGDTIYF TRBV6-5 . TRBJ1-3 TRBD1
TGTGCCAGCAGCCCTGATGGGACAGGGGTCGGCTACACCTTC CASSPDGTGVGYTF TRBV11-3 . TRBJ1-2 TRBD1
TGTGCCAGCTCACCGGGGGGACAGATTAACACTGAAGCTTTCTTT CASSPGGQINTEAFF TRBV18 . TRBJ1-1 TRBD1
TGTGCCAGCAGCCCGGACGCAGGAGGGAAAGGAGAAAAACTGTTTTTT CASSPDAGGKGEKLFF TRBV14 . TRBJ1-4 .
TGTGCCAGTAGCACAACAGGGGTGGGCAATCAGCCCCAGCATTTT CASSTTGVGNQPQHF TRBV19 . TRBJ1-5 TRBD1
TGTGCCAGCAGCTTGTCGGCTAGCGGGCGGACCCAGTACTTC CASSLSASGRTQYF TRBV5-6 . TRBJ2-5 TRBD2
TGTGCCAGCAGAAGTGTCCGGGACAGGGCTTCCGGTGACTATGGCTACACCTTC CASRSVRDRASGDYGYTF TRBV7-9 . TRBJ1-2 TRBD1
TGCAGCGTTCCTAGCGGGGGGGCCTTTGAGCAGTTCTTC CSVPSGGAFEQFF TRBV29-1 . TRBJ2-1 TRBD2
TGTGCCACCAGCAGCTACAGGGCAGGGCGCACCGGGGAGCTGTTTTTT CATSSYRAGRTGELFF TRBV15 . TRBJ2-2 .
TGTGCCAGCAGCTTGGACAGTGTACAGGGGACAGGTGGCTACACCTTC CASSLDSVQGTGGYTF TRBV5-4 . TRBJ1-2 TRBD1
TGTGCCAGCAGTTACCGAGGGGGCACTGAAGCTTTCTTT CASSYRGGTEAFF TRBV6-2/TRBV6-3 . TRBJ1-1 .
TGTGCCAGCAGCTTGCGGAGCGACAATGAGCAGTTCTTC CASSLRSDNEQFF TRBV5-8 . TRBJ2-1 .
TGTGCCTGGAGTGTACTAGAAAGCTATGGCTACACCTTC CAWSVLESYGYTF TRBV30 . TRBJ1-2 .